These 29 T cell receptor beta chains were all obtained from the same sample, sequenced in a study of blood T cell repertoires in COVID-19. Repertoires were generated with immunoSEQ multiplex PCR, while TCRdb's copy carries only in-frame clones and drops some. The repertoire holds some 150,000 clones, with 75% to 85% as singletons. Material: peripheral blood. The receptors come from a woman older than 75 with acute or convalescent COVID-19.

To note about this clone: Other DNA sequences in this specimen translate into the identical CDR3. The chain combines TRBV20-1 with TRBJ2-3; TRBD2 might be the D (6 bases). V was pared by 3 bases and J by 5 bases, with 6 bases between. Germline-derived CDR1 and CDR2 are DFQATT and SNEGSKA (reference sequence). The CDR3 is 11 amino acids. CDR3 amino acids: CSASGGDTQYF. The CDR3 DNA follows: TGCAGTGCTAGCGGGGGAGATACGCAGTATTTT.

This rearrangement joins TRBV7-8 to TRBJ2-3, with D perhaps TRBD2 (5 bases). With 9 bases removed from V and 4 bases from J, the gap between germline ends came to 17 bases. The CDR3 runs 14 residues. From germline, CDR1 is SGHVS and CDR2 FQNEAQ. CDR3 bases: TGTGCCAGTAAGAAGGATTATAGCGCAGATACGCAGTATTTT. Its protein product is CASKKDYSADTQYF. Full variable domain (outside the CDR3, taken from reference TRBV7-8 and TRBJ2-3): GAGVSQSPRYKVAKRGQDVALRCDPISGHVSLFWYQQALGQGPEFLTYFQNEAQLDKSGLPSDRFFAERPEGSVSTLKIQRTQQEDSAVYLCASKKDYSADTQYFGPGTRLTVL.

This clone has a handful of counts. The CDR3 coding sequence is TGCGCCAGCAGCCGCACGGGACAGACTGACAACGAGCAGTACTTC. Its translation is CASSRTGQTDNEQYF. The genes are TRBV5-1 and TRBJ2-7; 7 bases line up with TRBD1. The CDR3 has 15 amino acids. J was trimmed by 5 bases and V by 4 bases; bases with no gene match: 12. Germline loops: CDR1 SGHRS, CDR2 YFSETQ.

The chain recombines TRBV5-1 with TRBJ2-7; the match to TRBD1 covers 10 bases. Losses at the gene ends were 4 bases for V and 7 bases for J; bases not matched to a gene: 8. Germline-derived CDR1 and CDR2 are SGHRS and YFSETQ. The CDR3 length is 14 residues. The CDR3 nucleotides read TGCGCCAGCAGCCGAACCGGGACAGGGGTAGAGCAGTACTTC. This gives the protein CASSRTGTGVEQYF.

The rearrangement uses TRBV18 and TRBJ2-2; 9 nucleotides agree with TRBD1. V shed 1 base and J 6 bases; nucleotides not matched to a gene: 9. The CDR3 runs to 17 residues. Germline assignment: CDR1 KGHSH and CDR2 LQKENI. The CDR3: CASSPRPGQGFAGELFF. CDR3 nucleotide sequence: TGTGCCAGCTCACCACGGCCGGGACAGGGATTTGCCGGGGAGCTGTTTTTT. The full variable domain, completed using reference TRBV18 and TRBJ2-2, is NAGVMQNPRHLVRRRGQEARLRCSPMKGHSHVYWYRQLPEEGLKFMVYLQKENIIDESGMPKERFSAEFPKEGPSILRIQQVVRGDSAAYFCASSPRPGQGFAGELFFGEGSRLTVL.

The rearrangement joins TRBV18 to TRBJ1-2; D remains ambiguous. The length of the CDR3 is 13 residues. CDR1 and CDR2 from the germline V gene are KGHSH and LQKENI. The germline V and J ends were trimmed by 3 bases and 2 bases, with 7 bases remaining between them. The DNA of the CDR3 is TGTGCCAGCTCACCTGACGGGAACTATGGCTACACCTTC. This encodes CASSPDGNYGYTF.

This clone appeared once. V gene TRBV10-2 combines with J gene TRBJ2-7; 8 bases fit TRBD1. Trimming removed 4 bases from V and 7 bases from J; junction bases left unmatched: 3. The germline gives CDR1 WSHSY, CDR2 SAAADI. This CDR3 has 12 amino acids. This chain's CDR3 is CASSGTGQEQYF. CDR3 nucleotide sequence: TGCGCCAGCAGTGGGACAGGGCAGGAGCAGTACTTC.

The sample holds a few counts of this clone. This chain connects TRBV4-1 to TRBJ2-7, with a weak D call TRBD2 (6 bases). Germline values: CDR1 MGHRA, CDR2 YSYEKL. The CDR3 runs 16 residues. Trimming took off 1 base at V and 3 bases at J, with 16 bases between the two ends. The CDR3 DNA follows: TGCGCCAGCAGCCAAGTTGGTAGACTAGGAAACTACGAGCAGTACTTC. Residues: CASSQVGRLGNYEQYF.

V is TRBV19 and J is TRBJ1-2, with D tentatively TRBD1 (6 bases). This CDR3 spans 16 amino acids. Germline V lookup: CDR1 LNHDA, CDR2 SQIVND (reference sequence). V lost 4 bases, J lost 7 bases, and 22 bases lay in between. The CDR3 reads CASSTSTGSERGGYTF. The CDR3 region has the DNA TGTGCCAGTAGTACCTCGACAGGCTCGGAGAGGGGTGGCTACACCTTC.

The V and J genes are TRBV28 and TRBJ1-2; 9 bases align to TRBD1. Losses at the gene ends were 1 base for V and 2 bases for J; bases not matched to a gene: 14. The CDR3 is made up of 19 amino acids. CDR1 is MDHEN and CDR2 is SYDVKM in the germline V gene. The CDR3 sequence: CASSLLKYGTGQGNYGYTF. The CDR3 DNA follows: TGTGCCAGCAGTTTATTAAAGTATGGGACGGGACAGGGAAACTATGGCTACACCTTC.

The gene calls are TRBV2 and TRBJ1-2; D call uncertain. Germline V gene lookup returns CDR1 SNHLY and CDR2 FYNNEI. The CDR3 runs 13 residues. Trimming took off 4 bases at V and 3 bases at J, with 9 bases between the two ends. This CDR3 reads CASSVGTYYGYTF. CDR3 nucleotide sequence: TGTGCCAGCAGTGTGGGCACCTACTATGGCTACACCTTC.

The V call is TRBV29-1, the J call TRBJ1-2, with 9 bases that match TRBD1. The junction had 19 bases not matched to a gene; V was cut back by 7 bases and J by 1 base. Germline assignment: CDR1 SQVTM and CDR2 ANQGSEA. This CDR3 comprises 18 residues. The CDR3 nucleotides read TGCAGCGCCACCAAATTAAGGGACAGGGATATCGGTAACTATGGCTACACCTTC. It codes for CSATKLRDRDIGNYGYTF.

The chain links TRBV18 to TRBJ1-2; D might be TRBD1 (6 bases). The CDR3 has 15 amino acids. In germline, CDR1 is KGHSH, CDR2 LQKENI. V was cut by 6 bases and J by 2 bases, with 16 bases left in between. Here the CDR3 DNA reads TGTGCCAGCTCCGCGAAAGCCGGGACAAACTATGGCTACACCTTC. Protein: CASSAKAGTNYGYTF. The variable domain in full, completed from reference TRBV18 and TRBJ1-2, reads NAGVMQNPRHLVRRRGQEARLRCSPMKGHSHVYWYRQLPEEGLKFMVYLQKENIIDESGMPKERFSAEFPKEGPSILRIQQVVRGDSAAYFCASSAKAGTNYGYTFGSGTRLTVV.

J is TRBJ2-4 and V is TRBV4-1, with TRBD2 as a possible D gene (6 bases). The V end was cut by 5 bases, the J end by 1 base, with 12 bases between. Germline V gene lookup returns CDR1 MGHRA and CDR2 YSYEKL. The CDR3 runs 15 residues. The CDR3 here is CASSFLGGAKNIQYF. The CDR3 coding sequence is TGCGCCAGCAGCTTTTTAGGAGGGGCCAAAAACATTCAGTACTTC.

The chain recombines TRBV7-9 with TRBJ2-1; a possible D gene is TRBD2 (6 bases). The CDR3 totals 15 residues. CDR1 and CDR2 from the germline V gene are SEHNR and FQNEAQ (reference sequence). Trimming stripped 1 base from V and 4 bases from J, with 11 bases between. This CDR3 is CASSLGSGVYNEQFF. The CDR3, as DNA: TGTGCCAGCAGCTTAGGGTCGGGAGTATACAATGAGCAGTTCTTC.

The rearrangement links TRBV27 to TRBJ2-2; TRBD2 might be the D (5 bases). Trimming cost V 2 bases and J 1 base, with 8 bases left between them. The CDR3 spans 15 residues. Germline values: CDR1 MNHEY, CDR2 SMNVEV (reference sequence). The CDR3 reads CASSLRRGNTGELFF. The CDR3 nucleotides are TGTGCCAGCAGTTTAAGACGGGGGAACACCGGGGAGCTGTTTTTT.

The rearrangement joins TRBV28 to TRBJ1-3, with TRBD1 matching over 7 bases. CDR1 is MDHEN, CDR2 SYDVKM, per germline. Trimming removed 8 bases from V and 5 bases from J; junction bases left unmatched: 3. CDR3 size: 12 residues. The CDR3 region has the DNA TGTGCCAGCCGGACAGGCAGAAACACCATATATTTT. It translates to CASRTGRNTIYF.

V gene TRBV12-3 or TRBV12-4 combines with J gene TRBJ1-5, with D hard to call. There are 13 residues in the CDR3. V was pared by 5 bases and J by 1 base, with 6 bases between. The CDR3 spells CASSTYSNQPQHF. Here the CDR3 DNA reads TGTGCCAGCAGTACATACAGCAATCAGCCCCAGCATTTT.

The genes are TRBV5-4 and TRBJ1-2; 9 bases map to TRBD1. This CDR3 region has 15 residues. Germline CDR1 SGHNT, CDR2 YYREEE (reference sequence). The V and J ends lost 3 bases and 8 bases, in that order; junction bases with no gene match: 11. The CDR3 reads CASSSVFTGGEGYTF. CDR3 nucleotides: TGTGCCAGCAGCTCCGTGTTTACAGGGGGCGAGGGCTACACCTTC.

As concerns this clone: An end of the junction differs from the germline gene, which may be a read error. CDR3 protein: CASSLEAGRSSEQYF. The CDR3 nucleotides are TGTGCCAGCAGCTTGGAAGCGGGGAGGTCCTCCGAGCAGTACTTC. The chain carries TRBV5-4 and TRBJ2-7, with TRBD2 identical over 7 bases. The CDR3 extends over 15 amino acids. Germline lookup yields CDR1 SGHNT and CDR2 YYREEE (reference sequence).

The CDR3 protein is CASSLALGTPNTEAFF. CDR3 in DNA: TGTGCCAGCAGCTTAGCGCTGGGCACCCCGAACACTGAAGCTTTCTTT. The chain employs TRBV7-2 and TRBJ1-1; D is unresolved. The CDR3 is made up of 16 amino acids. Germline CDR1 and CDR2: SGHTA and FQGNSA. V gave up 0 bases and J gave up 1 base, with 12 bases separating them.

The chain joins TRBV6-5 to TRBJ2-3; D uncertain. CDR1 MNHEY and CDR2 SVGAGI come from the germline V gene. Trimming stripped 6 bases from V and 5 bases from J, with 12 bases between. The CDR3 loop spans 13 amino acids. CDR3 sequence: CASSDPGLDTQYF. The CDR3 DNA sequence: TGTGCCAGCAGCGATCCCGGTTTAGATACGCAGTATTTT.

This sequence joins TRBV11-2 and TRBJ2-3; D is ambiguous. This CDR3 has 14 residues. CDR1 SGHAT and CDR2 FQNNGV come from the germline V gene. Trimming pared 5 bases from V and 2 bases from J, leaving 11 bases between. The CDR3 bases are TGTGCCAGCAGCCCAGTCAGGTCCACAGATACGCAGTATTTT. This codes for CASSPVRSTDTQYF. Combining the CDR3 with reference TRBV11-2 and TRBJ2-3 gives the whole variable domain EAGVAQSPRYKIIEKRQSVAFWCNPISGHATLYWYQQILGQGPKLLIQFQNNGVVDDSQLPKDRFSAERLKGVDSTLKIQPAKLEDSAVYLCASSPVRSTDTQYFGPGTRLTVL.

The chain combines TRBV28 with TRBJ2-5; possible D gene TRBD2, 6 bases. Trimming removed 6 bases from V and 0 bases from J, with 20 bases in between. The CDR3 consists of 17 residues. Germline V lookup: CDR1 MDHEN, CDR2 SYDVKM. This chain's CDR3 is CASRSRAGWAYQETQYF. CDR3 bases: TGTGCCAGCAGGTCTCGGGCGGGATGGGCGTACCAAGAGACCCAGTACTTC. Full variable domain (missing parts from reference TRBV28 and TRBJ2-5): DVKVTQSSRYLVKRTGEKVFLECVQDMDHENMFWYRQDPGLGLRLIYFSYDVKMKEKGDIPEGYSVSREKKERFSLILESASTNQTSMYLCASRSRAGWAYQETQYFGPGTRLLVL.

This chain connects TRBV6-6 to TRBJ1-4; D remains unclear. V dropped 2 bases and J dropped 5 bases, with 12 bases sitting between them. The germline V gene encodes CDR1 MNHNY and CDR2 SVGAGI (reference sequence). There are 15 residues in the CDR3. The CDR3 reads CASSYGMEGNEKLFF. CDR3 coding DNA: TGTGCCAGCAGTTACGGGATGGAGGGCAATGAAAAACTGTTTTTT.

This clone appeared a single time. The CDR3 DNA is TGTGCCACCAGCAGAGATCCTAGCGGGTATGAGCAGTTCTTC. It is translated as CATSRDPSGYEQFF. The chain combines TRBV15 with TRBJ2-1, with 8 bases lining up with TRBD2. Looked up from germline, CDR1 is LNHNV and CDR2 is YYDKDF (reference sequence). CDR3 length: 14 residues. J gave up 8 bases and V 0 bases, and 3 bases lay outside the gene matches.

V is TRBV29-1 and J is TRBJ2-7; 11 positions match TRBD1. V lost 4 bases, J lost 6 bases, and 5 bases stayed unmatched. The CDR3 is 13 residues long. In germline, CDR1 is SQVTM, CDR2 ANQGSEA. This CDR3 is CSVGRGQGGEQYF. The CDR3, as DNA: TGCAGCGTTGGGCGGGGACAGGGGGGCGAGCAGTACTTC.

This chain links TRBV9 with TRBJ2-7; perhaps TRBD1 as D (5 bases). CDR3 length equals 14 residues. Germline lookup yields CDR1 SGDLS and CDR2 YYNGEE. The V end was cut by 4 bases, the J end by 6 bases, with 17 bases between. The CDR3 DNA reads TGTGCCAGCAGCCGGCAGGGTGGGGTCGGCGAGCAGTACTTC. It is translated as CASSRQGGVGEQYF.

The chain couples TRBV5-1 to TRBJ2-1; 11 bases fit TRBD2. The CDR3 loop spans 16 amino acids. Germline CDR1 is SGHRS and CDR2 is YFSETQ. The V segment lost 4 bases and the J segment 5 bases; nucleotides outside the gene matches: 8. The CDR3 reads CASSNLAGGTNNEQFF. The DNA of the CDR3 is TGCGCCAGCAGCAACCTAGCGGGGGGAACTAACAATGAGCAGTTCTTC.